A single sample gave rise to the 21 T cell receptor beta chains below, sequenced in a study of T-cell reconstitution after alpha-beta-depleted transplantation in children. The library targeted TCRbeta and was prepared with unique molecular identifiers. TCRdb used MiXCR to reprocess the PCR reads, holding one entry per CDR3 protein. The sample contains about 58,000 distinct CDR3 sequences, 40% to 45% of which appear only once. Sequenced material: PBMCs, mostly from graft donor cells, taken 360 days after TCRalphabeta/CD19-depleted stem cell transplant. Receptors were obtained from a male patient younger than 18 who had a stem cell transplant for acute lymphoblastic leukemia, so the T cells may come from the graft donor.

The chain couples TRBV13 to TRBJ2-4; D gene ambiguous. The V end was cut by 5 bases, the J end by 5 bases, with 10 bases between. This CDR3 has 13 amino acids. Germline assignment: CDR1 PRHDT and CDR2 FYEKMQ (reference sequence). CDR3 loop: CASSPNSENIQYF. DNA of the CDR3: TGTGCCAGCAGCCCAAATAGTGAAAACATTCAGTACTTC. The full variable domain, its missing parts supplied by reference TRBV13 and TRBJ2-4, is AAGVIQSPRHLIKEKRETATLKCYPIPRHDTVYWYQQGPGQDPQFLISFYEKMQSDKGSIPDRFSAQQFSDYHSELNMSSLELGDSALYFCASSPNSENIQYFGAGTRLSVL.

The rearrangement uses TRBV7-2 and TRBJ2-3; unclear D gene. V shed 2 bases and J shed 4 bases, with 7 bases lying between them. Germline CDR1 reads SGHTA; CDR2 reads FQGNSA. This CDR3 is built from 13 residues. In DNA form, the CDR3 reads TGTGCCAGCAGCTTATCGGCAGCAGATACGCAGTATTTT. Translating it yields CASSLSAADTQYF.

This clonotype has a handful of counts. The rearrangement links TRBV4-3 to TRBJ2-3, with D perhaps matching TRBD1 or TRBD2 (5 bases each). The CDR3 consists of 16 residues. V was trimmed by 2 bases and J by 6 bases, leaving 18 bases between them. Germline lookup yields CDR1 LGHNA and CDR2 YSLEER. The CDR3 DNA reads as TGCGCCAGCAGCCAATTTTCCAGGGAGACGACGGATACGCAGTATTTT. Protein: CASSQFSRETTDTQYF.

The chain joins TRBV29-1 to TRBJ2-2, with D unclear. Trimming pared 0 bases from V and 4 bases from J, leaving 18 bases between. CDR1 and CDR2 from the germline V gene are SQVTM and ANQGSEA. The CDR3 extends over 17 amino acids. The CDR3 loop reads CSVEEAKGRRRTGELFF. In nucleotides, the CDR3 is TGCAGCGTTGAAGAGGCGAAGGGAAGACGACGCACCGGGGAGCTGTTTTTT.

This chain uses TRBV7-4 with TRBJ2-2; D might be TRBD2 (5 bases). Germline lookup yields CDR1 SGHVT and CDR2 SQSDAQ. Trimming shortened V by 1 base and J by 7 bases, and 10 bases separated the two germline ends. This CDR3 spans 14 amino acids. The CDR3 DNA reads TGTGCCAGCAGCTTAGTGCGGGCAGACGGGGAGCTGTTTTTT. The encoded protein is CASSLVRADGELFF.

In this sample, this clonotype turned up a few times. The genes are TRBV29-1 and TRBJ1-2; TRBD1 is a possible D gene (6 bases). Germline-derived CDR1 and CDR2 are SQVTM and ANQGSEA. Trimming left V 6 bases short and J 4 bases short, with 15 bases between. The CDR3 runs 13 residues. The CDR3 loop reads CSVSETGIYGYTF. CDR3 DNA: TGCAGCGTCTCCGAAACAGGGATCTATGGCTACACCTTC.

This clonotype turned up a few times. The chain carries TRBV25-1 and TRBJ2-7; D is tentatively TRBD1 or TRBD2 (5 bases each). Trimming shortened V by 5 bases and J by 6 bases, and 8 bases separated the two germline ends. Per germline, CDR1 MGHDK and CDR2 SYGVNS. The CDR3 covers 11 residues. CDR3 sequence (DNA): TGTGCCAGCAGTAGAGGGACCGAGCAGTACTTC. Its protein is CASSRGTEQYF.

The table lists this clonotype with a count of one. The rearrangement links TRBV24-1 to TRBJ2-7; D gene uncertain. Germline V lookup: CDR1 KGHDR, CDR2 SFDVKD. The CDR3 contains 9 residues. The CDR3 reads CATGYRRDV. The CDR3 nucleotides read TGTGCCACCGGCTACAGAAGGGACGTC.

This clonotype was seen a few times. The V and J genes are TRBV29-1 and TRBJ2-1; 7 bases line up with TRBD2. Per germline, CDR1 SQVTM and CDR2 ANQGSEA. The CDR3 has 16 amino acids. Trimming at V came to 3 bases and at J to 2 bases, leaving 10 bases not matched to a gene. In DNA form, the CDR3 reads TGCAGCGTTGATCCAAGCGGGACTTATACCTACAATGAGCAGTTCTTC. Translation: CSVDPSGTYTYNEQFF.

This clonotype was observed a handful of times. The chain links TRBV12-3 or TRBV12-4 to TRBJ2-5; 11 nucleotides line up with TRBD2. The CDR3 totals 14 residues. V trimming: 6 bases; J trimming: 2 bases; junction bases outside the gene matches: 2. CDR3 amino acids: CASRLAGAQETQYF. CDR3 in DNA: TGTGCCAGCAGACTAGCGGGAGCGCAAGAGACCCAGTACTTC.

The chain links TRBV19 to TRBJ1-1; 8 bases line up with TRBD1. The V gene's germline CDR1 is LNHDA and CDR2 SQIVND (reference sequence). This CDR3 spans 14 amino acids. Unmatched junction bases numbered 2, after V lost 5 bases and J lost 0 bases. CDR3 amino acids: CASSLDRVNTEAFF. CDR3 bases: TGTGCCAGTAGTTTGGACAGGGTGAACACTGAAGCTTTCTTT.

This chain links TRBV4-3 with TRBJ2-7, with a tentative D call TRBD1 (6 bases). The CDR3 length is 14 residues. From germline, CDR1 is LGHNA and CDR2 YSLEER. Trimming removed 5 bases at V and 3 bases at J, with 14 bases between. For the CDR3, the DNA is TGCGCCAGCAGCGAGCAGACAGGCCTCTACGAGCAGTACTTC. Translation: CASSEQTGLYEQYF.

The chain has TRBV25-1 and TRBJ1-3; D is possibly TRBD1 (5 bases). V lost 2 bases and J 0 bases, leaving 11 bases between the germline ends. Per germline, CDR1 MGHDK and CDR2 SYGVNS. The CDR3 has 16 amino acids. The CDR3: CASSETKGSSGNTIYF. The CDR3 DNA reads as TGTGCCAGCAGTGAAACGAAGGGGAGCTCTGGAAACACCATATATTTT.

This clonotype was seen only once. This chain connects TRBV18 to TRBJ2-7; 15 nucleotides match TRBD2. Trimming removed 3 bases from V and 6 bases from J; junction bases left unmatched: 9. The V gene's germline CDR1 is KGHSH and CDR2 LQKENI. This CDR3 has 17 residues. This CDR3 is CASSPPWTSGRALEQYF. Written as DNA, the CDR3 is TGTGCCAGCTCACCGCCCTGGACTAGCGGGAGGGCCCTCGAGCAGTACTTC.

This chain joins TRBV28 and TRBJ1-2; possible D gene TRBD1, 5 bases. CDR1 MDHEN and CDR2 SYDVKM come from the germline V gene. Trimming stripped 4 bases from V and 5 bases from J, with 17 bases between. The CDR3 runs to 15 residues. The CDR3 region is CASSYPGRNLYGYTF. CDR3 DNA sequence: TGTGCCAGCAGTTATCCGGGACGGAACCTTTATGGCTACACCTTC.

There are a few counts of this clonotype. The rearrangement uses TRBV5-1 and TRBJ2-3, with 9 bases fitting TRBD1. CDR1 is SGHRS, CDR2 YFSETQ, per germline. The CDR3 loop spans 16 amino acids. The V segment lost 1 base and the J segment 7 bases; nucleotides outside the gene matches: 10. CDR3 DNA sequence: TGCGCCAGCAGCTTGAGCTCCGGGACAGGGTTTTATACGCAGTATTTT. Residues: CASSLSSGTGFYTQYF.

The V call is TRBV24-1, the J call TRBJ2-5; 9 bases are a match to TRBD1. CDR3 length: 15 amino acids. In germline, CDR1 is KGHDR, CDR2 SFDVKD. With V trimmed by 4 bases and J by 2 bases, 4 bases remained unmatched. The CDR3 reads CATSEGTGIQETQYF. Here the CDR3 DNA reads TGTGCCACCAGTGAAGGGACAGGGATACAAGAGACCCAGTACTTC.

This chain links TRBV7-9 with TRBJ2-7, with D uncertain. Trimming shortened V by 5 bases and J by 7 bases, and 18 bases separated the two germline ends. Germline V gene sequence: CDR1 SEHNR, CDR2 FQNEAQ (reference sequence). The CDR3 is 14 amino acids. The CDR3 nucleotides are TGTGCCAGCAGCCGACCGTGGCCCCCCTGGGAGCAGTACTTC. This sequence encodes CASSRPWPPWEQYF.

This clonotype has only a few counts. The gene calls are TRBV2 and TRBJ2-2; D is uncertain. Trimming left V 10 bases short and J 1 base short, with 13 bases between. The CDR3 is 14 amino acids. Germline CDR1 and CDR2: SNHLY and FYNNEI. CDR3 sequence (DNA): TGTGCCACCATGAGGACGGTGAACACCGGGGAGCTGTTTTTT. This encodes CATMRTVNTGELFF.

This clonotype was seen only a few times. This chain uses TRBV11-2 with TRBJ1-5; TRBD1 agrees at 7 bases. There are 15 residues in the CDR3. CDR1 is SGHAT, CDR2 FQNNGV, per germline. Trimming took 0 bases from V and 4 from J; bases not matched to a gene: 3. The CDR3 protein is CASSLDRQGNQPQHF. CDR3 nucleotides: TGTGCCAGCAGCTTAGATCGACAGGGTAATCAGCCCCAGCATTTT.

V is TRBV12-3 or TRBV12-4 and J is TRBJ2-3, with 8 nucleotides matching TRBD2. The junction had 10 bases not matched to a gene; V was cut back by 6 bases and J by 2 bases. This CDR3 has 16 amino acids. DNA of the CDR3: TGTGCCAGCAGCCGTCTCTGGCGGGGGGCCACAGATACGCAGTATTTT. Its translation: CASSRLWRGATDTQYF.